The 19 T cell receptor beta chains given below trace back to one sample, sequenced in a study of PD-1 blockade in classical Hodgkin lymphoma. There was relapse after autologous stem cell transplantation in every patient, and there was variation in brentuximab vedotin exposure. Sequencing used immunoSEQ multiplex PCR; TCRdb keeps in-frame clones, though not all of them. The sample includes over 70,000 clones, around 90% of them seen just once. Material: peripheral blood mononuclear cells (PBMCs), obtained at baseline. The receptors were gathered from a human donor with classical Hodgkin lymphoma.

The chain links TRBV19 to TRBJ1-1; no firm D call. V gave up 8 bases and J gave up 4 bases, with 17 bases separating them. CDR1 and CDR2 from the germline V gene are LNHDA and SQIVND (reference sequence). The CDR3 has 14 amino acids. CDR3 DNA sequence: TGTGCCAGTCAACCGGCTCTGGTTTCCACTGAAGCTTTCTTT. This codes for CASQPALVSTEAFF.

This clone turned up a few times. This chain connects TRBV28 to TRBJ1-5; no clear D gene. The CDR3 covers 11 residues. Germline V CDR1 and CDR2: MDHEN, SYDVKM. V was clipped by 7 bases and J by 4 bases, with 5 bases between them. CDR3 residues: CASNGNQPQHF. In DNA form, the CDR3 reads TGTGCCAGCAACGGGAATCAGCCCCAGCATTTT.

The chain carries TRBV4-1 and TRBJ1-1; 7 bases line up with TRBD1. Unmatched junction bases numbered 16, after V lost 6 bases and J lost 0 bases. The CDR3 totals 18 residues. Germline V gene sequence: CDR1 MGHRA, CDR2 YSYEKL. CDR3 region: CASRAIRDSQWLNTEAFF. The CDR3 region has the DNA TGCGCCAGCAGGGCTATTCGGGACAGCCAGTGGTTGAACACTGAAGCTTTCTTT.

This clone was recorded only once. The rearrangement links TRBV7-7 to TRBJ1-3; D is perhaps TRBD1 (6 bases). Germline CDR1 reads SSHAT; CDR2 reads FNYEAQ (reference sequence). V was clipped by 5 bases and J by 0 bases, with 26 bases between them. CDR3 length equals 20 residues. CDR3 coding DNA: TGTGCCAGCAGCCTGCACGAAAGGGGGGGCCCTACCGGCTCTGGAAACACCATATATTTT. Translated: CASSLHERGGPTGSGNTIYF.

The V and J genes are TRBV5-4 and TRBJ1-2, with 8 bases aligning to TRBD1. The CDR3 is made up of 17 amino acids. Germline V CDR1 and CDR2: SGHNT, YYREEE (reference sequence). V was pared by 4 bases and J by 8 bases, with 19 bases of the junction left unmatched. CDR3 residues: CASSQETIQGASRGYTF. The CDR3 nucleotides read TGTGCCAGCAGCCAAGAGACTATTCAGGGGGCGTCGAGGGGCTACACCTTC.

V usage is TRBV7-9 and J usage is TRBJ1-2; D might be TRBD1 (5 bases). This CDR3 spans 15 amino acids. V was cut by 5 bases and J by 4 bases, with 17 bases left in between. CDR1 is SEHNR, CDR2 FQNEAQ, per germline (reference sequence). CDR3 coding DNA: TGTGCCAGCAGCCCCGGGGGGGAAACCGCCTATGGCTACACCTTC. Protein sequence: CASSPGGETAYGYTF. The full variable domain, completed using reference TRBV7-9 and TRBJ1-2, is DTGVSQNPRHKITKRGQNVTFRCDPISEHNRLYWYRQTLGQGPEFLTYFQNEAQLEKSRLLSDRFSAERPKGSFSTLEIQRTEQGDSAMYLCASSPGGETAYGYTFGSGTRLTVV.

Here the CDR3 reads CASSGGRVRDEQFF. Here the CDR3 DNA reads TGTGCCAGCAGCGGAGGGCGGGTCAGAGATGAGCAGTTCTTC. The J gene is TRBJ2-1, the V gene TRBV4-2; possible D gene TRBD2, 6 bases. Germline V gives CDR1 LGHNA, CDR2 YNFKEQ. V was cut by 5 bases and J by 8 bases, with 16 bases left in between. This CDR3 comprises 14 residues.

The table lists this clone with a count of one. The chain links TRBV28 to TRBJ2-5; D is unresolved. V was trimmed by 2 bases and J by 6 bases, leaving 10 bases between them. This CDR3 contains 13 residues. Germline lookup yields CDR1 MDHEN and CDR2 SYDVKM. The CDR3: CASSLPTEKTQYF. CDR3 DNA sequence: TGTGCCAGCAGTTTACCTACCGAGAAGACCCAGTACTTC.

This clone was seen only once. The CDR3 DNA reads as TGCAGCGTTCCCTGGACGGCGAACACTGAAGCTTTCTTT. Translated: CSVPWTANTEAFF. The V gene is TRBV29-1, the J gene TRBJ1-1; D remains ambiguous. Trimming stripped 5 bases from V and 1 base from J, with 11 bases between. This CDR3 contains 13 residues. Germline CDR1 and CDR2: SQVTM and ANQGSEA.

The V gene is TRBV7-8, the J gene TRBJ2-7; 12 nucleotides agree with TRBD2. This CDR3 is built from 15 residues. The V segment lost 5 bases and the J segment 2 bases; nucleotides outside the gene matches: 4. Germline V lookup: CDR1 SGHVS, CDR2 FQNEAQ. The DNA for the CDR3 is TGTGCCAGCAGCCCCTGGACTAGCGGGGCCTACGAGCAGTACTTC. This translates into CASSPWTSGAYEQYF. Looking up the rest from reference TRBV7-8 and TRBJ2-7 gives the full variable domain: GAGVSQSPRYKVAKRGQDVALRCDPISGHVSLFWYQQALGQGPEFLTYFQNEAQLDKSGLPSDRFFAERPEGSVSTLKIQRTQQEDSAVYLCASSPWTSGAYEQYFGPGTRLTVT.

V and J are TRBV10-1 and TRBJ2-2, with TRBD1 identical over 10 bases. The germline gives CDR1 WNHNN, CDR2 SYGVQD (reference sequence). Unmatched junction bases numbered 15, after V lost 8 bases and J lost 3 bases. The length of the CDR3 is 18 residues. DNA of the CDR3: TGCGCCAGCCTACCAGAGAAAGACAGGGGGCGCGACACCGGGGAGCTGTTTTTT. Residues: CASLPEKDRGRDTGELFF.

This sequence joins TRBV5-4 and TRBJ2-5; 8 nucleotides line up with TRBD1. V gave up 3 bases and J gave up 2 bases; unmatched junction bases: 0. The germline CDR1 and CDR2 sequences are SGHNT and YYREEE (reference sequence). The CDR3 runs 13 residues. CDR3 protein: CASSYRGQETQYF. The CDR3 region has the DNA TGTGCCAGCAGCTACAGGGGGCAAGAGACCCAGTACTTC. Using reference TRBV5-4 and TRBJ2-5 for the parts outside the CDR3, the full variable domain is ETGVTQSPTHLIKTRGQQVTLRCSSQSGHNTVSWYQQALGQGPQFIFQYYREEENGRGNFPPRFSGLQFPNYSSELNVNALELDDSALYLCASSYRGQETQYFGPGTRLLVL.

This chain joins TRBV6-1 and TRBJ1-1, with D unclear. V dropped 7 bases and J dropped 1 base, with 10 bases sitting between them. This CDR3 spans 13 amino acids. Germline assignment: CDR1 MNHNS and CDR2 SASEGT. Here the CDR3 DNA reads TGTGCCAGCACCACAATTTGGAACACTGAAGCTTTCTTT. It encodes CASTTIWNTEAFF.

This clone was counted between two and nine times. The chain has TRBV9 and TRBJ2-4; D is ambiguous. The length of the CDR3 is 13 residues. V was clipped by 3 bases and J by 8 bases, with 12 bases between them. In germline, CDR1 is SGDLS, CDR2 YYNGEE. The CDR3 loop reads CASSGGVVDIQYF. The CDR3, as DNA: TGTGCCAGCAGCGGTGGAGTGGTAGACATTCAGTACTTC.

In this sample, this clone turned up a few times. The chain couples TRBV13 to TRBJ1-1, with 7 bases fitting TRBD1. The CDR3 is 15 amino acids. The J segment lost 0 bases and the V segment lost 3 bases, leaving 4 bases of the junction unmatched. CDR1 and CDR2 from the germline V gene are PRHDT and FYEKMQ (reference sequence). CDR3 DNA sequence: TGTGCCAGCAGCTTTTTGGACAGGATGAACACTGAAGCTTTCTTT. This codes for CASSFLDRMNTEAFF.

V usage is TRBV30 and J usage is TRBJ1-4; D uncertain. Germline loops: CDR1 GTSNPN, CDR2 SVGIG (reference sequence). The CDR3 has 12 residues. Trimming removed 4 bases from V and 2 bases from J, with 5 bases in between. The CDR3 protein is CAWTRTNEKLFF. The CDR3 bases are TGTGCCTGGACGAGGACTAATGAAAAACTGTTTTTT.

About this clone itself: The same CDR3 also results from other DNA sequences found in this sample. The genes are TRBV6-5 and TRBJ1-5; 8 nucleotides line up with TRBD1. Germline trimming cut 4 bases from V and 4 bases from J; bases unmatched to any gene: 6. From germline, CDR1 is MNHEY and CDR2 SVGAGI. This CDR3 region has 15 residues. CDR3 amino acids: CASSSDRGGNQPQHF. DNA for the CDR3: TGTGCCAGCAGTTCCGACAGGGGCGGGAATCAGCCCCAGCATTTT.

This chain joins TRBV27 and TRBJ1-4; a weak D match, TRBD1 (6 bases). Trimming stripped 6 bases from V and 4 bases from J, with 15 bases between. Germline assignment: CDR1 MNHEY and CDR2 SMNVEV (reference sequence). This CDR3 is built from 15 residues. The CDR3 protein is CASSSGGRINEKLFF. The CDR3 DNA sequence: TGTGCCAGCAGCTCCGGGGGGCGTATTAATGAAAAACTGTTTTTT.

The chain uses TRBV19 and TRBJ1-3; 7 positions agree with TRBD1. This CDR3 region has 15 residues. The germline CDR1 and CDR2 sequences are LNHDA and SQIVND (reference sequence). After removal of 6 bases from V and 2 bases from J, the junction contained 7 bases not matched to a gene. The CDR3 DNA reads TGTGCCAGTAGGACGACAGGGTTGACTGGAAACACCATATATTTT. Translated, it gives CASRTTGLTGNTIYF.